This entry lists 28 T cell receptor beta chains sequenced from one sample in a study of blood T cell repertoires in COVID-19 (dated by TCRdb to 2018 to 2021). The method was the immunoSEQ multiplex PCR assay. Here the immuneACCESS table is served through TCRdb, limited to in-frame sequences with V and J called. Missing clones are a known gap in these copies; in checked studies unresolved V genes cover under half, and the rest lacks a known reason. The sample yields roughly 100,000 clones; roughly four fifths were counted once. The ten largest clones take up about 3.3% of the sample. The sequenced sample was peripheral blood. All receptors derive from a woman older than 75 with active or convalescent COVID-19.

The CDR3 bases are TGCGCCAGCAGTGACCCCAGACAGGGGGCAGAAAAACTGTTTTTT. This sequence encodes CASSDPRQGAEKLFF. V gene TRBV10-2 combines with J gene TRBJ1-4; 10 bases are a match to TRBD1. Germline V gene sequence: CDR1 WSHSY, CDR2 SAAADI. Trimming removed 3 bases from V and 8 bases from J; junction bases left unmatched: 6. The CDR3 totals 15 residues.

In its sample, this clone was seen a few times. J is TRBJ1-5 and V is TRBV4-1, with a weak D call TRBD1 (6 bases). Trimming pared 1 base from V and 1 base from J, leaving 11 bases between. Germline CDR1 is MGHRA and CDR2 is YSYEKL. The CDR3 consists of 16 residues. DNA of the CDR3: TGCGCCAGCAGCCAAGTTCTGGGGGCCAGCAATCAGCCCCAGCATTTT. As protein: CASSQVLGASNQPQHF.

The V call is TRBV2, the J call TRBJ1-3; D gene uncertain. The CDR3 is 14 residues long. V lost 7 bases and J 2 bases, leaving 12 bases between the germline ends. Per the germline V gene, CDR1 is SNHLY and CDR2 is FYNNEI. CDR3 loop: CASIEGGTGNTIYF. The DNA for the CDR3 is TGTGCCAGCATCGAAGGAGGAACTGGAAACACCATATATTTT. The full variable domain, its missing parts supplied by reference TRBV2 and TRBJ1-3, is EPEVTQTPSHQVTQMGQEVILRCVPISNHLYFYWYRQILGQKVEFLVSFYNNEISEKSEIFDDQFSVERPDGSNFTLKIRSTKLEDSAMYFCASIEGGTGNTIYFGEGSWLTVV.

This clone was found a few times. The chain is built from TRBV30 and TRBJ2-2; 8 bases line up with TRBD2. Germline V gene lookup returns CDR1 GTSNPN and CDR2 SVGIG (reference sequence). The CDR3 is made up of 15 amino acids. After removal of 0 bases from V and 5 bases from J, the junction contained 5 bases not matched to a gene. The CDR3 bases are TGTGCCTGGAGTGTACGGATAGCGGGGACCGGGGAGCTGTTTTTT. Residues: CAWSVRIAGTGELFF.

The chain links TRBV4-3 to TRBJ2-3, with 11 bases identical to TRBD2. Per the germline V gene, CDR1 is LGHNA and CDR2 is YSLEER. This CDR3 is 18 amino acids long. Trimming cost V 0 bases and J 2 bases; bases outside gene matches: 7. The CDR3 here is CASSQEPSSGRATDTQYF. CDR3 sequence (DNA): TGCGCCAGCAGCCAAGAGCCGAGTAGCGGGAGGGCCACAGATACGCAGTATTTT.

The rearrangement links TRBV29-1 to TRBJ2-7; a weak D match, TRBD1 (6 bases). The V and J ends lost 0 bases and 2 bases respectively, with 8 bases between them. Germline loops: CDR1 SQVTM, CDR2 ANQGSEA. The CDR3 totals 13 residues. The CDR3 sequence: CSVEDQGTYEQYF. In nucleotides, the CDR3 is TGCAGCGTTGAAGATCAGGGGACCTACGAGCAGTACTTC.

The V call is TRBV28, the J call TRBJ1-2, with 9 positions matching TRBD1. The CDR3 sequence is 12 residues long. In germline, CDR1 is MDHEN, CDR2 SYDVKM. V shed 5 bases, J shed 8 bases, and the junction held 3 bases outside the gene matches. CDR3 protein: CASSVGQGGYTF. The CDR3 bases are TGTGCCAGCAGTGTAGGACAGGGGGGCTACACCTTC.

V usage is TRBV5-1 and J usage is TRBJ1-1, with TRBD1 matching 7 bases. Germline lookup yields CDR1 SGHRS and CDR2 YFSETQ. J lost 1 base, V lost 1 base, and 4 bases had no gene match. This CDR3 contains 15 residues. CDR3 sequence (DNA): TGCGCCAGCAGCTTGCAGGGACAGCCGAACACTGAAGCTTTCTTT. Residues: CASSLQGQPNTEAFF.

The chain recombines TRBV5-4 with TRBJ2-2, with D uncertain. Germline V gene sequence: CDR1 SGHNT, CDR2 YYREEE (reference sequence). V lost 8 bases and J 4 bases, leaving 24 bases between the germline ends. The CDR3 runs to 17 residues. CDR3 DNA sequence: TGTGCCAGTACCCCCTCGGGTGTTTCTAGTCCCACCGGGGAGCTGTTTTTT. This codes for CASTPSGVSSPTGELFF. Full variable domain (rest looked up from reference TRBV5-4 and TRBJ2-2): ETGVTQSPTHLIKTRGQQVTLRCSSQSGHNTVSWYQQALGQGPQFIFQYYREEENGRGNFPPRFSGLQFPNYSSELNVNALELDDSALYLCASTPSGVSSPTGELFFGEGSRLTVL.

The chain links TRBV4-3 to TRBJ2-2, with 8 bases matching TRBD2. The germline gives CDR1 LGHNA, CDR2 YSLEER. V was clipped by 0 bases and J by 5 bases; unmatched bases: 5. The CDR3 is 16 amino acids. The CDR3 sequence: CASSQDLRLATGELFF. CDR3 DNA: TGCGCCAGCAGCCAAGATCTGAGACTAGCGACCGGGGAGCTGTTTTTT.

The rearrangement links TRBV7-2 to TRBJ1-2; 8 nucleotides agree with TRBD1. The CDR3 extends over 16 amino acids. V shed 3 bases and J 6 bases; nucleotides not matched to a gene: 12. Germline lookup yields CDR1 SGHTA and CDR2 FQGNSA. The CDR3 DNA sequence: TGTGCCAGCAGCTTTCGGGACAGGCCTACCTCCAATGGCTACACCTTC. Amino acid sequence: CASSFRDRPTSNGYTF.

This CDR3 is CASRKETGGNQPQHF. CDR3 DNA sequence: TGTGCCAGCAGAAAGGAGACAGGGGGCAATCAGCCCCAGCATTTT. J is TRBJ1-5 and V is TRBV28; 8 bases are shared with TRBD1. This CDR3 region has 15 residues. J lost 2 bases, V lost 6 bases, and 6 bases had no gene match. Per the germline V gene, CDR1 is MDHEN and CDR2 is SYDVKM.

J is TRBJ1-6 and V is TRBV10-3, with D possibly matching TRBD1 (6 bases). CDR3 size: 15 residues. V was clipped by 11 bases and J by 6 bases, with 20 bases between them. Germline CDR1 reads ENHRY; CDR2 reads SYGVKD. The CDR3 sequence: CAAADSQGPNSPLHF. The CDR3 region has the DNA TGTGCCGCTGCTGACTCACAGGGCCCTAATTCACCCCTCCACTTT.

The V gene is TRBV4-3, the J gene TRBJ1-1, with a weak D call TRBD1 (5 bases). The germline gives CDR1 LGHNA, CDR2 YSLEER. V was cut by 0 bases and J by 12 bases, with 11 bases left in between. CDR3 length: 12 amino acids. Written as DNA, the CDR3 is TGCGCCAGCAGCCAAGATAAGGGGAAGACTTTCTTT. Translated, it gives CASSQDKGKTFF.

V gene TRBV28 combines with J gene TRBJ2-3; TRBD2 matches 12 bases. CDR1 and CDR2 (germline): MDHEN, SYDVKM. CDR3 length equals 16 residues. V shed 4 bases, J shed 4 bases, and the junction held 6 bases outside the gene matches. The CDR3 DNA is TGTGCCAGCAGTTCGCAGACTAGCGGGAGAGCAGATACGCAGTATTTT. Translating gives CASSSQTSGRADTQYF.

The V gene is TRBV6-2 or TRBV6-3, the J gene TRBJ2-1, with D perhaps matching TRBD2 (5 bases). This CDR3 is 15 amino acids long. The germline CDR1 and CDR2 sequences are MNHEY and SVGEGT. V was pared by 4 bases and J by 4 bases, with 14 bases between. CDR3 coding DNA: TGTGCCAGCAGTTCTCGGGGAGCTTCTTACAATGAGCAGTTCTTC. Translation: CASSSRGASYNEQFF.

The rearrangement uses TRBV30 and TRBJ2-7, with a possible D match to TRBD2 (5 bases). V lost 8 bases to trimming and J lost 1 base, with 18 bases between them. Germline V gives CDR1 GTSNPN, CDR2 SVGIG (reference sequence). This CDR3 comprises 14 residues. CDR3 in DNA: TGTGCCAGTACCCACAGAGGGCTATCCTACGAGCAGTACTTC. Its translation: CASTHRGLSYEQYF. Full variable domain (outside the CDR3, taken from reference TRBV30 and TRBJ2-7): SQTIHQWPATLVQPVGSPLSLECTVEGTSNPNLYWYRQAAGRGLQLLFYSVGIGQISSEVPQNLSASRPQDRQFILSSKKLLLSDSGFYLCASTHRGLSYEQYFGPGTRLTVT.

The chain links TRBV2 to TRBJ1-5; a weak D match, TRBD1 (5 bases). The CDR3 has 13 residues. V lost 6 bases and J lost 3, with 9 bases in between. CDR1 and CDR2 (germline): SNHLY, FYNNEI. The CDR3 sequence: CASSRQSNQPQHF. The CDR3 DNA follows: TGTGCCAGCAGCCGACAGTCCAATCAGCCCCAGCATTTT.

CDR3 DNA sequence: TGTGCCAGCAGCCAAGATTTGGGAGATTCACCCCTCCACTTT. Encoded protein: CASSQDLGDSPLHF. V and J are TRBV14 and TRBJ1-6, with D unresolved. Per germline, CDR1 SGHDN and CDR2 FVKESK. The CDR3 is 14 residues long. Trimming stripped 0 bases from V and 8 bases from J, with 8 bases between.

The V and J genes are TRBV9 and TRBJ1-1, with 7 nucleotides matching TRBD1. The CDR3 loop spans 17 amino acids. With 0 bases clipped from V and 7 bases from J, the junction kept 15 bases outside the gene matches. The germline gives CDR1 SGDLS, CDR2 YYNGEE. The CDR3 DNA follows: TGTGCCAGCAGCGTAGAGAGACAATCCGGGACAGCGAGTGAAGCTTTCTTT. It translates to CASSVERQSGTASEAFF.

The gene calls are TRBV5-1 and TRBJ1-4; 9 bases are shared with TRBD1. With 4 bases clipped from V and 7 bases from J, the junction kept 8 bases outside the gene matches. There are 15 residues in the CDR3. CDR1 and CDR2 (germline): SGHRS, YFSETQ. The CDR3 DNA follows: TGCGCCAGCAGCCCCCGGGAGGACAGGGGTGAAAAACTGTTTTTT. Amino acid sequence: CASSPREDRGEKLFF.

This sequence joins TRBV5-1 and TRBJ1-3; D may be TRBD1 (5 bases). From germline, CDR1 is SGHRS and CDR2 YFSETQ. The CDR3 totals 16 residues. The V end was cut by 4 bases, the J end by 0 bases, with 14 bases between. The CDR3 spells CASSGGDGSSGNTIYF. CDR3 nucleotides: TGCGCCAGCAGCGGGGGAGACGGGAGCTCTGGAAACACCATATATTTT.

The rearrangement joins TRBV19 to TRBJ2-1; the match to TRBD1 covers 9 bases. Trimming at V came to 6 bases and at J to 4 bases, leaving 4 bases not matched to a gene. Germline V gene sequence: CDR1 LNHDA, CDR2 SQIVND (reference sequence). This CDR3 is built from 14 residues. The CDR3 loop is CASRDRGPYNEQFF. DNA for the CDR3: TGTGCCAGTAGGGACAGGGGCCCGTACAATGAGCAGTTCTTC. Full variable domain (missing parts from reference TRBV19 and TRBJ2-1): DGGITQSPKYLFRKEGQNVTLSCEQNLNHDAMYWYRQDPGQGLRLIYYSQIVNDFQKGDIAEGYSVSREKKESFPLTVTSAQKNPTAFYLCASRDRGPYNEQFFGPGTRLTVL.

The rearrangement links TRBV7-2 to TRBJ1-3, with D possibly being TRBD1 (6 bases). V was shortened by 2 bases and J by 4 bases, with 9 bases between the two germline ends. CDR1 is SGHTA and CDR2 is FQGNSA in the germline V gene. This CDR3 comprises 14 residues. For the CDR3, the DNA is TGTGCCAGCAGCTTATTTAGGGGGGGAAACACCATATATTTT. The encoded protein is CASSLFRGGNTIYF.

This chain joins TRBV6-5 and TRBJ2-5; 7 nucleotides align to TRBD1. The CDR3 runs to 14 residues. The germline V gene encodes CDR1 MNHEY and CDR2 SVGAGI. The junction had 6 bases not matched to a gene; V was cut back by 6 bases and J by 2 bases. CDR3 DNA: TGTGCCAGCAGGAGGGACAGTTTACAAGAGACCCAGTACTTC. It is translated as CASRRDSLQETQYF.

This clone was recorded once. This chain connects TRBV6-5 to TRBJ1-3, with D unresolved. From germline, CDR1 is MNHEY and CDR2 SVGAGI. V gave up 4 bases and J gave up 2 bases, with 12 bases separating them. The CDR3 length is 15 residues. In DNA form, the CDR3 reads TGTGCCAGCAGTTTTACAGCACCGCCTGGAAACACCATATATTTT. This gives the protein CASSFTAPPGNTIYF.

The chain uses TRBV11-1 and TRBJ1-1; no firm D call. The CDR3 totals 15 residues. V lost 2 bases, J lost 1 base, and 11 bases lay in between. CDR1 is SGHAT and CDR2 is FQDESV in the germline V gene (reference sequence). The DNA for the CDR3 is TGTGCCAGCAGCTTATTTCCGGGGAAGAACACTGAAGCTTTCTTT. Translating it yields CASSLFPGKNTEAFF.

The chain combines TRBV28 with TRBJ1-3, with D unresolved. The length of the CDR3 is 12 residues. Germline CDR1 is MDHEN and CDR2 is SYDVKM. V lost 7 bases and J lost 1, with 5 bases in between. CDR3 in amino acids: CASKQSGNTIYF. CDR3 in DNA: TGTGCCAGCAAACAATCTGGAAACACCATATATTTT. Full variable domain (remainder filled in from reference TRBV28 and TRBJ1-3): DVKVTQSSRYLVKRTGEKVFLECVQDMDHENMFWYRQDPGLGLRLIYFSYDVKMKEKGDIPEGYSVSREKKERFSLILESASTNQTSMYLCASKQSGNTIYFGEGSWLTVV.